This T cell receptor (beta chain) was sequenced during a study of blood T cell repertoires in COVID-19. Study at large: Samples taken during acute and convalescent COVID-19 were collected in the United States, Italy and Spain. The cDNA or gDNA used as material had been derived from T cells, B-cell-depleted T cells, or PBMCs.

The study recruited people aged about 18 to 89 years across 20 to 30 US areas. Original analysis: Quantification of nucleated cells was approximated via reference gene primer amplification. TCRdb's copy holds only in-frame clones and misses some; the assay was immunoSEQ multiplex PCR. Clone size and V and J calls were adopted from that table, with D and trimming inferred from the DNA. The profile covers under 200,000 clones, with 82% appearing a single time and 8% to 13% taken by the ten largest. CDR1 and CDR2 (germline): MDHEN, SYDVKM. Trimming took 6 bases from V and 6 from J, leaving 9 bases between them. The length of the CDR3 is 11 residues.

The sample was PBMCs or T cells enriched from blood (not recorded which). V is TRBV28 and J is TRBJ2-7; no definite D call. The source is a man between 45 and 60 years old who had recovered from COVID-19. CDR3 sequence: CASRSLTEQYF. DNA for the CDR3: TGTGCCAGCAGAAGCCTTACCGAGCAGTACTTC.